These 18 T cell receptor beta chains share one sample of origin, sequenced in a study of cytomegalovirus exposure and HLA in healthy donors. The PCR was carried out with 60 Vbeta primers and 13 Jbeta primers. The table came from immunoSEQ multiplex PCR; TCRdb's copy has only in-frame clones and leaves some out. The data show around 130,000 clones, over 60% seen once. The sample taken for sequencing was PBMCs. The receptor source for this set is a human donor in good health.

V and J are TRBV7-8 and TRBJ2-2, with 7 bases matching TRBD1. V trimming: 5 bases; J trimming: 1 base; junction bases outside the gene matches: 1. The CDR3 has 14 residues. Germline V gives CDR1 SGHVS, CDR2 FQNEAQ. CDR3 nucleotides: TGTGCCAGCAGCCGGACAGGGAACACCGGGGAGCTGTTTTTT. Protein product: CASSRTGNTGELFF.

This clone was seen just once. The chain joins TRBV2 to TRBJ2-7, with 8 bases fitting TRBD2. Germline loops: CDR1 SNHLY, CDR2 FYNNEI. CDR3 size: 15 residues. The junction had 8 bases not matched to a gene; V was cut back by 3 bases and J by 4 bases. In DNA, the CDR3 is TGTGCCAGCAGTGATGGGGGACTAGACAATTACGAGCAGTACTTC. Translating gives CASSDGGLDNYEQYF. Based on the CDR3 plus reference TRBV2 and TRBJ2-7, the full variable domain is EPEVTQTPSHQVTQMGQEVILRCVPISNHLYFYWYRQILGQKVEFLVSFYNNEISEKSEIFDDQFSVERPDGSNFTLKIRSTKLEDSAMYFCASSDGGLDNYEQYFGPGTRLTVT.

The rearrangement links TRBV6-4 to TRBJ2-1; 9 nucleotides match TRBD2. Trimming at V came to 4 bases and at J to 7 bases, leaving 5 bases not matched to a gene. CDR1 MRHNA and CDR2 SNTAGT come from the germline V gene. This CDR3 has 14 amino acids. The CDR3 coding sequence is TGTGCCAGCAGTGTGGCGGGGGGGAGGAATGAGCAGTTCTTC. Translated: CASSVAGGRNEQFF.

Note on this clone: Other DNA sequences in the sample encode the same CDR3. The chain combines TRBV19 with TRBJ1-2; 10 bases agree with TRBD1. The ends lost 4 bases at V and 0 bases at J; junction bases unmatched: 2. Germline CDR1 reads LNHDA; CDR2 reads SQIVND (reference sequence). The CDR3 totals 15 residues. The CDR3 coding sequence is TGTGCCAGTAGTACAGGACAGGGGGCTAACTATGGCTACACCTTC. Its protein product is CASSTGQGANYGYTF. Combining the CDR3 with reference TRBV19 and TRBJ1-2 gives the whole variable domain DGGITQSPKYLFRKEGQNVTLSCEQNLNHDAMYWYRQDPGQGLRLIYYSQIVNDFQKGDIAEGYSVSREKKESFPLTVTSAQKNPTAFYLCASSTGQGANYGYTFGSGTRLTVV.

This clone was counted between two and nine times. The rearrangement joins TRBV5-8 to TRBJ2-2; unclear D gene. V lost 1 base, J lost 8 bases, and 9 bases lay in between. The CDR3 runs to 13 residues. Germline V gene sequence: CDR1 SGHTS, CDR2 YDEGEE. The CDR3 here is CASSLTTWGELFF. The CDR3 DNA follows: TGTGCCAGCAGCTTGACTACATGGGGGGAGCTGTTTTTT.

The chain's CDR3 is CASSIDVFTSGTYEQYF. CDR3 coding DNA: TGTGCCAGTAGTATAGATGTCTTTACTAGCGGGACCTACGAGCAGTACTTC. The rearrangement uses TRBV19 and TRBJ2-7; TRBD2 aligns across 10 bases. This CDR3 comprises 17 residues. CDR1 is LNHDA, CDR2 SQIVND, per germline (reference sequence). The J segment lost 2 bases and the V segment lost 0 bases, leaving 7 bases of the junction unmatched.

This chain uses TRBV5-6 with TRBJ1-3; D remains ambiguous. The CDR3 covers 17 residues. V was pared by 4 bases and J by 2 bases, with 19 bases between. Per the germline V gene, CDR1 is SGHDT and CDR2 is YYEEEE. CDR3 nucleotide sequence: TGTGCCAGCAGCCAGCTCGGGCCGGGGAGCCCTGGAAACACCATATATTTT. Protein product: CASSQLGPGSPGNTIYF.

This chain uses TRBV15 with TRBJ2-7; 14 positions agree with TRBD2. With V trimmed by 5 bases and J by 2 bases, 2 bases remained unmatched. CDR3 length equals 15 residues. CDR1 LNHNV and CDR2 YYDKDF come from the germline V gene (reference sequence). The DNA for the CDR3 is TGTGCCACCAGCGGGGGACTAGCGGGAGCCTACGAGCAGTACTTC. Translation gives CATSGGLAGAYEQYF.

At least ten counts were recorded for this clone. This rearrangement joins TRBV14 to TRBJ1-3; 7 bases align to TRBD1. The V gene's germline CDR1 is SGHDN and CDR2 FVKESK. CDR3 length: 16 residues. V lost 1 base to trimming and J lost 2 bases; unmatched junction nucleotides: 5. CDR3: CASSQVAGGAGNTIYF. DNA of the CDR3: TGTGCCAGCAGCCAAGTTGCAGGGGGAGCTGGAAACACCATATATTTT. Looking up the rest from reference TRBV14 and TRBJ1-3 gives the full variable domain: EAGVTQFPSHSVIEKGQTVTLRCDPISGHDNLYWYRRVMGKEIKFLLHFVKESKQDESGMPNNRFLAERTGGTYSTLKVQPAELEDSGVYFCASSQVAGGAGNTIYFGEGSWLTVV.

The chain is built from TRBV25-1 and TRBJ2-3, with 10 bases that match TRBD2. The CDR3 spans 16 residues. V dropped 3 bases and J dropped 0; count of bases not matched to a gene: 3. Germline CDR1 and CDR2: MGHDK and SYGVNS. The CDR3 coding sequence is TGTGCCAGCAGTGAGCTAGCGGGGGACAGCACAGATACGCAGTATTTT. Residues: CASSELAGDSTDTQYF.

The CDR3 DNA reads as TGTGCCAGCAGTAGACTAGGGCGGAAAGACGAGCAGTACTTC. This encodes CASSRLGRKDEQYF. V gene TRBV6-6 combines with J gene TRBJ2-7, with TRBD2 as a possible D gene (6 bases). The CDR3 covers 14 residues. With 5 bases removed from V and 5 bases from J, the gap between germline ends came to 16 bases. The germline gives CDR1 MNHNY, CDR2 SVGAGI (reference sequence).

The chain uses TRBV5-1 and TRBJ1-1, with D possibly being TRBD1 (5 bases). CDR3 length: 14 amino acids. V was cut by 3 bases and J by 1 base, with 10 bases left in between. Per germline, CDR1 SGHRS and CDR2 YFSETQ. The DNA of the CDR3 is TGCGCCAGCAGCTGGGAGGGGTCGAACACTGAAGCTTTCTTT. Amino acids: CASSWEGSNTEAFF. Full variable domain (outside the CDR3, taken from reference TRBV5-1 and TRBJ1-1): KAGVTQTPRYLIKTRGQQVTLSCSPISGHRSVSWYQQTPGQGLQFLFEYFSETQRNKGNFPGRFSGRQFSNSRSEMNVSTLELGDSALYLCASSWEGSNTEAFFGQGTRLTVV.

The chain links TRBV11-2 to TRBJ2-4; tentative D call: TRBD2 (5 bases). Germline CDR1 SGHAT, CDR2 FQNNGV. The CDR3 sequence is 15 residues long. The V end was cut by 5 bases, the J end by 0 bases, with 11 bases between. CDR3 in amino acids: CASSHPRVAKNIQYF. The CDR3 DNA sequence: TGTGCCAGCAGCCACCCGAGGGTAGCCAAAAACATTCAGTACTTC.

V and J are TRBV18 and TRBJ2-5; D unresolved. Trimming cost V 3 bases and J 5 bases, with 4 bases left between them. This CDR3 contains 11 residues. The germline gives CDR1 KGHSH, CDR2 LQKENI. In DNA form, the CDR3 reads TGTGCCAGCTCACCCGCGGAGACCCAGTACTTC. Residues: CASSPAETQYF.

The rearrangement links TRBV6-4 to TRBJ2-6; no clear D gene. The germline V gene encodes CDR1 MRHNA and CDR2 SNTAGT. The CDR3 runs 16 residues. V was cut by 5 bases and J by 2 bases, with 13 bases left in between. CDR3 in DNA: TGTGCCAGCAGTCCGACAACCCGGACTGGGGCCAACGTCCTGACTTTC. Translating it yields CASSPTTRTGANVLTF.

The chain combines TRBV19 with TRBJ1-2; the match to TRBD1 covers 8 bases. Germline CDR1 reads LNHDA; CDR2 reads SQIVND (reference sequence). The CDR3 length is 18 residues. With V trimmed by 5 bases and J by 4 bases, 18 bases remained unmatched. CDR3 DNA: TGTGCCAGTAGTCCCGGGGGACAGGCGTCTGTCCTTTCCTATGGCTACACCTTC. Amino acids: CASSPGGQASVLSYGYTF.

This clone has only one observation. The V and J genes are TRBV7-3 and TRBJ1-1, with D possibly TRBD1 on 5 matching bases. V was shortened by 9 bases and J by 3 bases, with 14 bases between the two germline ends. Germline-derived CDR1 and CDR2 are SGHTA and FQGTGA. CDR3 length: 13 amino acids. Here the CDR3 reads CASSLAGYTEAFF. The CDR3 nucleotides read TGTGCCAGTTCCCTTGCAGGGTACACTGAAGCTTTCTTT. Supplemented by reference TRBV7-3 and TRBJ1-1, the full variable domain reads GAGVSQTPSNKVTEKGKYVELRCDPISGHTALYWYRQSLGQGPEFLIYFQGTGAADDSGLPNDRFFAVRPEGSVSTLKIQRTERGDSAVYLCASSLAGYTEAFFGQGTRLTVV.

V is TRBV19 and J is TRBJ2-7, with TRBD2 matching 8 bases. Germline assignment: CDR1 LNHDA and CDR2 SQIVND (reference sequence). V lost 5 bases to trimming and J lost 4 bases; unmatched junction nucleotides: 16. The CDR3 consists of 17 residues. CDR3 in DNA: TGTGCCAGTAGTCCTCCCGTACTAGCGGTTTGGGGGTACGAGCAGTACTTC. Protein product: CASSPPVLAVWGYEQYF.